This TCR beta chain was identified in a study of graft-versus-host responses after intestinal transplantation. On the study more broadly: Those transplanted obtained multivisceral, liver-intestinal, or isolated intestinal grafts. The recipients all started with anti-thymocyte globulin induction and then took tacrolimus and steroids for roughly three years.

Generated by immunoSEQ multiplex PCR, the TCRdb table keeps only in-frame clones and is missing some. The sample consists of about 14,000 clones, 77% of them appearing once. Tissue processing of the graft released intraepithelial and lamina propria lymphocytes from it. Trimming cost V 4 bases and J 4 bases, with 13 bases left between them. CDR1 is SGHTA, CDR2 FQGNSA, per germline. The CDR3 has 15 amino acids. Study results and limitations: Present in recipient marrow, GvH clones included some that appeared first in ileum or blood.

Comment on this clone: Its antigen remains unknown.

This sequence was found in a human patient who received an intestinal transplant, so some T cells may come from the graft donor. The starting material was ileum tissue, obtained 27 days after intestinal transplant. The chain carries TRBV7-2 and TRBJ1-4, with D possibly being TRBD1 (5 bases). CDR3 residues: CASSSRQTHNEKLFF. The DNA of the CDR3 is TGTGCCAGCAGCTCCCGACAGACACATAATGAAAAACTGTTTTTT.